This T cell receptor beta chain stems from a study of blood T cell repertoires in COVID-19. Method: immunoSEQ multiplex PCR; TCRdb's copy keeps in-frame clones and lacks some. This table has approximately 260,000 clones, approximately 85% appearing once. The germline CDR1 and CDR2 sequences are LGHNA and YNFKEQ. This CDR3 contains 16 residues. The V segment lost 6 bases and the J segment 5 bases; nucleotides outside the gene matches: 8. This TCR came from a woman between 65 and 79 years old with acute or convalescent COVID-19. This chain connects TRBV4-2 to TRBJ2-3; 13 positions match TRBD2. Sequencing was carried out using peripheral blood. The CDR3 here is CASRLTSGGARDTQYF. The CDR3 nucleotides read TGTGCCAGCAGACTAACTAGCGGGGGGGCCCGAGATACGCAGTATTTT.